These 4 T cell receptor beta chains share one sample of origin, sequenced in a study of OX40 agonist ivuxolimab in advanced cancers. This table comes from immunoSEQ multiplex PCR, and its TCRdb copy is limited to in-frame clones, with some not included. The repertoire holds 79,000 or so clones, almost 85% seen once, with under 0.75% in the top ten. The material sequenced was CD4+ or CD8+ T cells sorted from blood, taken in a trial of the OX40 agonist ivuxolimab. The receptors derive from an adult with an advanced solid tumor such as melanoma, head and neck, liver or kidney cancer.

This chain connects TRBV19 to TRBJ1-1, with a tentative D call TRBD1 (5 bases). Looked up from germline, CDR1 is LNHDA and CDR2 is SQIVND (reference sequence). The CDR3 extends over 12 amino acids. Trimming pared 4 bases from V and 4 bases from J, leaving 7 bases between. The CDR3 protein is CASSSGGTEAFF. CDR3 DNA sequence: TGTGCCAGTAGTAGTGGGGGCACTGAAGCTTTCTTT.

This clone came up once. This chain uses TRBV19 with TRBJ2-7; 10 nucleotides align to TRBD2. This CDR3 has 16 amino acids. Germline lookup yields CDR1 LNHDA and CDR2 SQIVND (reference sequence). After removal of 3 bases from V and 3 bases from J, the junction contained 8 bases not matched to a gene. CDR3 sequence reads: CASSIGTSVSLYEQYF. The DNA of the CDR3 is TGTGCCAGTAGTATCGGGACTAGCGTTTCCCTCTACGAGCAGTACTTC.

The V gene is TRBV27, the J gene TRBJ2-7; D perhaps matches TRBD1 (5 bases). Trimming cost V 2 bases and J 4 bases, with 12 bases left between them. This CDR3 has 14 residues. Germline CDR1 is MNHEY and CDR2 is SMNVEV (reference sequence). The CDR3 protein is CASSLQGTIYEQYF. The CDR3 coding sequence is TGTGCCAGCAGTTTACAGGGCACAATATACGAGCAGTACTTC.

This chain connects TRBV30 to TRBJ1-4; D gene ambiguous. Germline V gene data show CDR1 as GTSNPN and CDR2 as SVGIG (reference sequence). The CDR3 is made up of 12 amino acids. V was clipped by 5 bases and J by 4 bases, with 8 bases between them. The CDR3 nucleotides are TGTGCCTGGGGGTTCAATAATGAAAAACTGTTTTTT. This sequence encodes CAWGFNNEKLFF.